Below, 15 T cell receptor beta chains from the same sample are listed, as sequenced in a study of blood T cell repertoires in COVID-19. TCRdb's table, derived via immunoSEQ multiplex PCR, lists solely in-frame clones and lacks some. The table includes approximately 430,000 clones, roughly 89% detected once. The sequenced material came from peripheral blood. The source is a woman aged 25 to 39 with active or convalescent COVID-19.

V is TRBV19 and J is TRBJ1-1; D remains unclear. Germline CDR1 reads LNHDA; CDR2 reads SQIVND (reference sequence). This CDR3 spans 13 amino acids. V was cut by 6 bases and J by 3 bases, with 11 bases left in between. The CDR3 is CASREAGYTEAFF. The CDR3 region has the DNA TGTGCCAGTAGAGAGGCGGGGTACACTGAAGCTTTCTTT.

The J gene is TRBJ2-2, the V gene TRBV7-9; 9 bases are a match to TRBD2. V lost 1 base to trimming and J lost 5 bases; unmatched junction nucleotides: 11. The CDR3 is 18 amino acids. Germline CDR1 reads SEHNR; CDR2 reads FQNEAQ (reference sequence). CDR3 amino acids: CASSLVESSGRGTGELFF. The CDR3 nucleotides are TGTGCCAGCAGCTTAGTGGAGAGTAGCGGGAGAGGTACCGGGGAGCTGTTTTTT.

The V and J genes are TRBV18 and TRBJ1-2, with 7 bases lining up with TRBD1. J was trimmed by 8 bases and V by 0 bases; bases with no gene match: 3. CDR1 is KGHSH and CDR2 is LQKENI in the germline V gene. The CDR3 is made up of 13 amino acids. CDR3: CASSPPTGEGYTF. The CDR3 coding sequence is TGTGCCAGCTCACCACCAACAGGGGAGGGCTACACCTTC.

The DNA for the CDR3 is TGTGCCAGCAGTGCCCGGGTCCCCTACGAGCAGTACTTC. Its protein product is CASSARVPYEQYF. The chain recombines TRBV27 with TRBJ2-7; D remains unclear. Germline V gene data show CDR1 as MNHEY and CDR2 as SMNVEV (reference sequence). CDR3 length equals 13 residues. The V end lost 5 bases, the J end lost 2 bases, and 10 bases lay between the germline ends.

The V gene is TRBV29-1, the J gene TRBJ1-2; 10 bases fit TRBD1. V gave up 6 bases and J gave up 7 bases; unmatched junction bases: 5. There are 12 residues in the CDR3. Germline V gene sequence: CDR1 SQVTM, CDR2 ANQGSEA. This CDR3 reads CSVLDRGAGYTF. The CDR3 nucleotides are TGCAGCGTACTGGACAGGGGGGCTGGCTACACCTTC.

This clone appeared a single time. The chain combines TRBV2 with TRBJ1-5, with 8 bases lining up with TRBD1. The CDR3 runs 17 residues. Looked up from germline, CDR1 is SNHLY and CDR2 is FYNNEI. V lost 6 bases and J lost 3; bases outside the gene matches: 13. The CDR3 sequence is CASSLIPGQASNQPQHF. CDR3 bases: TGTGCCAGCAGCCTAATTCCGGGACAGGCGTCCAATCAGCCCCAGCATTTT.

The chain combines TRBV19 with TRBJ2-3, with TRBD2 identical over 10 bases. The trim removed 9 bases at V and 2 bases at J, leaving 8 bases unmatched. The CDR3 covers 15 residues. Germline CDR1 reads LNHDA; CDR2 reads SQIVND (reference sequence). CDR3 sequence (DNA): TGTGCCAGCCAGGGACTAGCGCGAGTCACAGATACGCAGTATTTT. Translation gives CASQGLARVTDTQYF.

This chain links TRBV27 with TRBJ1-5, with TRBD1 matching over 7 bases. The length of the CDR3 is 14 residues. Germline-derived CDR1 and CDR2 are MNHEY and SMNVEV (reference sequence). V shed 2 bases, J shed 4 bases, and the junction held 2 bases outside the gene matches. CDR3 protein: CASSLSRGNQPQHF. The CDR3 region has the DNA TGTGCCAGCAGTTTAAGCAGGGGGAATCAGCCCCAGCATTTT.

This clone was detected only a few times. The chain links TRBV6-5 to TRBJ1-6; D is ambiguous. The CDR3 covers 15 residues. Trimming removed 0 bases from V and 6 bases from J, with 9 bases in between. Germline V gives CDR1 MNHEY, CDR2 SVGAGI. The CDR3 sequence is CASSYSGPINSPLHF. The CDR3 DNA reads TGTGCCAGCAGTTACTCTGGGCCGATTAATTCACCCCTCCACTTT.

This clone showed up just once. This chain uses TRBV13 with TRBJ2-7; D might be TRBD1 (5 bases). Germline V CDR1 and CDR2: PRHDT, FYEKMQ (reference sequence). V lost 0 bases, J lost 9 bases, and 9 bases lay in between. This CDR3 comprises 12 residues. The CDR3 bases are TGTGCCAGCAGCTTAGGCAGGGCTGTGCAGTACTTC. Residues: CASSLGRAVQYF.

In its sample, this clone was seen once. V gene TRBV5-4 combines with J gene TRBJ2-1, with 9 bases fitting TRBD1. This CDR3 is 14 amino acids long. CDR1 and CDR2 from the germline V gene are SGHNT and YYREEE (reference sequence). V gave up 4 bases and J gave up 6 bases; unmatched junction bases: 5. CDR3: CASSPQGAVNEQFF. The DNA for the CDR3 is TGTGCCAGCAGCCCACAGGGGGCGGTCAATGAGCAGTTCTTC.

This clone was found once. The rearrangement uses TRBV11-2 and TRBJ1-1; unclear D gene. CDR3 length equals 15 residues. V was trimmed by 5 bases and J by 2 bases, leaving 15 bases between them. CDR1 and CDR2 from the germline V gene are SGHAT and FQNNGV. The CDR3 region has the DNA TGTGCCAGCAGCCGAGGACGGGAGACAAACACTGAAGCTTTCTTT. As protein: CASSRGRETNTEAFF. Full variable domain (missing parts from reference TRBV11-2 and TRBJ1-1): EAGVAQSPRYKIIEKRQSVAFWCNPISGHATLYWYQQILGQGPKLLIQFQNNGVVDDSQLPKDRFSAERLKGVDSTLKIQPAKLEDSAVYLCASSRGRETNTEAFFGQGTRLTVV.

The chain is built from TRBV11-2 and TRBJ2-2, with 11 bases that match TRBD2. The CDR3 is made up of 15 amino acids. Germline assignment: CDR1 SGHAT and CDR2 FQNNGV. Trimming at V came to 6 bases and at J to 7 bases, leaving 7 bases not matched to a gene. CDR3 sequence: CASRSSGRSIGELFF. CDR3 DNA: TGTGCCAGCAGGTCTAGCGGGAGGTCGATCGGGGAGCTGTTTTTT. Filled out from reference TRBV11-2 and TRBJ2-2, the complete variable domain reads EAGVAQSPRYKIIEKRQSVAFWCNPISGHATLYWYQQILGQGPKLLIQFQNNGVVDDSQLPKDRFSAERLKGVDSTLKIQPAKLEDSAVYLCASRSSGRSIGELFFGEGSRLTVL.

This chain connects TRBV11-3 to TRBJ2-3, with 11 nucleotides matching TRBD2. CDR3 length: 16 residues. The junction had 8 bases not matched to a gene; V was cut back by 5 bases and J by 4 bases. Germline V lookup: CDR1 SGHNT, CDR2 YENEEA. Written as DNA, the CDR3 is TGTGCCAGCAGCCAAACTAGCGGGAGAGGATCAGATACGCAGTATTTT. Translated, it gives CASSQTSGRGSDTQYF.

This clone was observed a handful of times. The chain carries TRBV4-1 and TRBJ2-5, with D perhaps TRBD2 (5 bases). Trimming shortened V by 1 base and J by 1 base, and 10 bases separated the two germline ends. Per germline, CDR1 MGHRA and CDR2 YSYEKL. The CDR3 loop spans 15 amino acids. The CDR3 is CASSQVASPQETQYF. The DNA for the CDR3 is TGCGCCAGCAGCCAAGTGGCTAGCCCCCAAGAGACCCAGTACTTC.